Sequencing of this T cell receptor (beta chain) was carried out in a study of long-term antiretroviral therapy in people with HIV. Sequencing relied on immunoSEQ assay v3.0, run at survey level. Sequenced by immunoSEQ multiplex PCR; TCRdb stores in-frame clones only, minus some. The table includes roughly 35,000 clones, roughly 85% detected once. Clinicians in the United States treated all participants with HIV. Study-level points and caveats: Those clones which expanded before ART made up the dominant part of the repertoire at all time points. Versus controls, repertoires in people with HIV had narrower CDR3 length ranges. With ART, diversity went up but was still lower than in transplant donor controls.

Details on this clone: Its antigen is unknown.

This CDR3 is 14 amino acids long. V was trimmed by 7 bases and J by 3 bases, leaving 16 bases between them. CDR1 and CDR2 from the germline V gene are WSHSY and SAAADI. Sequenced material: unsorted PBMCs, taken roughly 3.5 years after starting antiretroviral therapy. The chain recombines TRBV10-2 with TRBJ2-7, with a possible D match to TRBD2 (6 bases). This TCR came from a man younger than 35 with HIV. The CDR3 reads CASTSGTEVYEQYF. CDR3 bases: TGCGCCAGCACTTCCGGGACTGAGGTCTACGAGCAGTACTTC.